This TCR beta chain was identified during a study of T cell responses to AZD1222 COVID-19 vaccine. Study-level information: Second doses at about 4 or about 12 weeks were pooled.

Study-level results: Seropositive at baseline were only a handful of AZD1222 recipients. There were repertoire samples only from the period after the peak T cell response.

Germline V CDR1 and CDR2: LGHNA, YSLEER. V was trimmed by 5 bases and J by 4 bases, leaving 18 bases between them. This CDR3 spans 15 amino acids. This table comes from immunoSEQ multiplex PCR, and its TCRdb copy is limited to in-frame clones, with some not included. The sample has approximately 76,000 clones, about 84% seen once. This clone showed up many times. Its antigen is still unknown. Here the sequenced sample was peripheral blood, taken on day 0 of AZD1222 vaccination. This sequence joins TRBV4-3 and TRBJ2-7, with a possible D match to TRBD1 (5 bases). The sequence was obtained from an adult in good health. CDR3 protein: CASSKSTGDQYEQYF. DNA for the CDR3: TGCGCCAGCAGCAAATCCACAGGTGACCAATACGAGCAGTACTTC.